This T cell receptor (beta chain) came from a study of spatial heterogeneity in lung cancer. Study results and limitations: Expanded tumor TCRs that were ubiquitous appeared in blood more at resection than follow-up.

On each TCR cDNA molecule, a unique molecular identifier was present. In TCRdb, the 5' RACE reads were re-called with MiXCR into one record per CDR3 protein. This sample yields some 85,000 distinct CDR3 sequences, of which approximately 21% are seen a single time; around 6.6% belongs to the top ten. V was trimmed by 3 bases and J by 6 bases, leaving 12 bases between them. This CDR3 is 13 amino acids long. Germline CDR1 reads SGHTA; CDR2 reads FQGNSA. Time point described: sample taken at primary tumor resection. Material for sequencing was whole RNA from tumor, nontumor lung or frozen PBMC, left unsorted. The donors were 72 patients with non-small cell lung cancer that was early-stage and untreated. Worth noting for this clonotype: No antigen is known for it.

The sequence derives from a male donor with early-stage non-small cell lung cancer. The sequencing used PBMCs, collected at surgery. The chain joins TRBV7-2 to TRBJ2-7; weak D call: TRBD2 (6 bases). The CDR3 DNA reads TGTGCCAGCAGCTTGCACCGGGGACTCGAGCAGTACTTC. Encoded protein: CASSLHRGLEQYF.